Reported below is one TCR beta chain. Antigen unknown. Other nucleotide sequences in the sample specify the same CDR3. Extraction and reverse transcription of RNA yielded cDNA as the sequencing template. Sequencing used immunoSEQ multiplex PCR; TCRdb keeps in-frame clones, though not all of them. Among 30,000 to 40,000 clones listed, 45% to 70% were seen once. The ends lost 3 bases at V and 5 bases at J; junction bases unmatched: 9. This CDR3 has 15 amino acids. Germline V lookup: CDR1 KGHSH, CDR2 LQKENI. Roughly 5 patients' sorted CD4+ cells yielded CD25+CD127- cells. Individuals with alopecia areata gave both lesional scalp punch biopsies and peripheral blood for collection. From PBMCs, CD4+ and CD8+ T cells were sorted. These data are taken from a study of CD8+ T cells in alopecia areata. Whole-study findings and limits: Resident alphabeta T cells of normal skin are also sequenced in scalp samples. For lesional scalp, especially alopecia totalis/universalis, clonality was higher than in normal scalp.

V is TRBV18 and J is TRBJ2-7; the match to TRBD1 covers 8 bases. Sequenced input: CD4+ Tregs sorted from blood. The receptor's source is a human donor with alopecia areata. Here the CDR3 reads CASSPVRGQVNEQYF. In nucleotides, the CDR3 is TGTGCCAGCTCACCCGTCAGGGGACAGGTGAACGAGCAGTACTTC.